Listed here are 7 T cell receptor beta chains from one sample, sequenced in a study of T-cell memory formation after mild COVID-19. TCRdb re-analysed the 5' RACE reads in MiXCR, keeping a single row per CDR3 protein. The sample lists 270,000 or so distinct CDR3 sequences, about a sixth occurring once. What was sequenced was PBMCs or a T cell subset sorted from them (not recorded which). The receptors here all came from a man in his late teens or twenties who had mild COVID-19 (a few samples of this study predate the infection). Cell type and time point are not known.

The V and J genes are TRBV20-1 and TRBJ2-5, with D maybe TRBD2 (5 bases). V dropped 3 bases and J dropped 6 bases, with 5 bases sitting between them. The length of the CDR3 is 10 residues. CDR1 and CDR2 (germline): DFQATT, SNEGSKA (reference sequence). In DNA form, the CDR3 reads TGCAGTGCTAGCGGGAAGACCCAGTACTTC. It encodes CSASGKTQYF.

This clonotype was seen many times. The CDR3 protein is CASSSPGVAYEQYV. For the CDR3, the DNA is TGTGCCAGCAGCTCCCCCGGGGTCGCCTACGAGCAGTACGTC. V gene TRBV7-9 combines with J gene TRBJ2-7; a possible D gene is TRBD2 (5 bases). Germline CDR1 reads SEHNR; CDR2 reads FQNEAQ (reference sequence). Trimming took off 4 bases at V and 2 bases at J, with 12 bases between the two ends. The CDR3 runs to 14 residues.

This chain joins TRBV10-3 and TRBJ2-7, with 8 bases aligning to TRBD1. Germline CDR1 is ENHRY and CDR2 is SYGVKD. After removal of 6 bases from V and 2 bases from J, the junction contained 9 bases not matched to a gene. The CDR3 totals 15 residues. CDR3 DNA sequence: TGTGCCATCAGGAGAGAGGACAGGGCCACCTACGAGCAGTACTTC. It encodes CAIRREDRATYEQYF.

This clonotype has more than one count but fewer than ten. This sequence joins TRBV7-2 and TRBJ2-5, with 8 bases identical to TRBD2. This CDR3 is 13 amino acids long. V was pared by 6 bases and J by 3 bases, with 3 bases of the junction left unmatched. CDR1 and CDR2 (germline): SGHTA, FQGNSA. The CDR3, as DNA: TGTGCCAGCAGGACTAGCGTTGAAGAGACCCAGTACTTC. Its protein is CASRTSVEETQYF.

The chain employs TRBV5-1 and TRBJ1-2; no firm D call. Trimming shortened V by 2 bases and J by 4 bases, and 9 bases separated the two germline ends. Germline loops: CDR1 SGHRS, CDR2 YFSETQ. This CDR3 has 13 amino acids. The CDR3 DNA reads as TGCGCCAGCAGCTTCGGGCAGGCCTATGGCTACACCTTC. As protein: CASSFGQAYGYTF.

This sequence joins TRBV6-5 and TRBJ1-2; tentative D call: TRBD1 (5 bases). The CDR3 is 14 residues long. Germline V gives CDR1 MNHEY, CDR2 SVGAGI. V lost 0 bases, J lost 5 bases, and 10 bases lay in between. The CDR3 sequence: CASSYSGHPYGYTF. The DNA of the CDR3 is TGTGCCAGCAGTTACTCGGGGCACCCGTATGGCTACACCTTC.

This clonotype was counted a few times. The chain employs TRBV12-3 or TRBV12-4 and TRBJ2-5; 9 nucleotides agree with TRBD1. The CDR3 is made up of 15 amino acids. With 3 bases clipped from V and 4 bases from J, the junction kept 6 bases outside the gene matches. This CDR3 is CASSLGDRVLETQYF. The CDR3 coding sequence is TGTGCCAGCAGTTTGGGGGACAGGGTTTTAGAGACCCAGTACTTC.